This TCR beta chain was identified during a study of cytomegalovirus exposure and HLA in healthy donors. About the research overall: The study's early data release held some 85 million unique TCRs from HLA-typed donors. The study, taken as a whole, reports: Differences between HLA loci emerged in a later analysis of TCR association rates, with DRB1 most and HLA-C fewest. 16,951 TCR beta sequences were associated with HLA alleles at 0.05 false discovery rate in a later analysis.

The study ran its PCR with 60 Vbeta and 13 Jbeta primers. Only in-frame clones appear in the TCRdb table, and some are missing; sequencing was by immunoSEQ multiplex PCR. The data show fewer than 70,000 clones, 74% seen once. Donors sampled were nominally healthy, though unrecorded immune exposures were likely. Turning to this clone: Its antigen is not known.

Germline V gene data show CDR1 as SEHNR and CDR2 as FQNEAQ (reference sequence). Trimming removed 1 base from V and 7 bases from J; junction bases left unmatched: 6. This CDR3 is 17 amino acids long. Sequenced material: PBMCs. The rearrangement joins TRBV7-9 to TRBJ2-3, with 15 positions matching TRBD2. The clonotype was recovered from a woman in her fifties or sixties in good health and CMV-seropositive. CDR3 amino acids: CASSLEGLAGGGHTQYF. DNA of the CDR3: TGTGCCAGCAGCTTAGAGGGACTAGCGGGAGGAGGGCATACGCAGTATTTT.